Listed below are T cell receptor beta chains from one sample, sequenced in a study of shared clonotypes between healthy human individuals. Produced via immunoSEQ multiplex PCR; TCRdb's table is partial and in-frame only. This table has approximately 2,000,000 clones, about 93% appearing once. Sequencing input: naive CD8+ T cells from PBMCs. The receptors here all came from a man aged 18 to 35 in good health. Some clones in this sample may be carry-over from other donors' samples. CDR3s include the opening cysteine and the closing phenylalanine or tryptophan. Each record gives: J gene, V gene, clone size, D gene, CDR3 DNA, CDR3 protein. A D gene is named only where the DNA matches it firmly. A row's size may be missing; if present it is once, few, many or a size class.

>TRBJ2-7|TRBV7-9|NA|NA
TGTGCCAGCAGCTCAAGTGTTGGGCCTAGACCCTACGAGCAGTACTTC
CASSSSVGPRPYEQYF
>TRBJ2-7|TRBV13|NA|TRBD2
TGTGCCAGCAGCCACGGGACTAGCGGAACCTACGAGCAGTACTTC
CASSHGTSGTYEQYF
>TRBJ2-7|TRBV5-6|once|TRBD2
TGTGCCAGCAGCTCTAGCGGGGCGCTCGAGCAGTACTTC
CASSSSGALEQYF
>TRBJ2-7|TRBV27|NA|NA
TGTGCCAGCAGTCACGCCCCGGGGCCCCGCTCCTACGAGCAGTACTTC
CASSHAPGPRSYEQYF
>TRBJ2-1|TRBV5-1|NA|TRBD1
TGCGCCAGCAGCTACGGACAGGGTGAGCAGTTCTTC
CASSYGQGEQFF
>TRBJ1-1|TRBV27|once|NA
TGTGCCAGCAGTTTGAGCGGTTCTGGACGGCGGAACACTGAAGCTTTCTTT
CASSLSGSGRRNTEAFF
>TRBJ1-5|TRBV7-2|NA|NA
TGTGCCAGCAGCCCCATGTTCCCTAATCAGCCCCAGCATTTT
CASSPMFPNQPQHF
>TRBJ1-2|TRBV4-1|NA|TRBD1
TGCGCCAGCAGCCTCGGCCCGGGACAGGGGGCTCAGGGCGGCTACACCTTC
CASSLGPGQGAQGGYTF
>TRBJ1-1|TRBV5-1|NA|NA
TGCGCCAGCAGCTTGGTAGGGGGATTAAATGAAGCTTTCTTT
CASSLVGGLNEAFF
>TRBJ2-1|TRBV10-1|NA|NA
TGCGCCAGCAGCGATCGGGGAAATGAGCAGTTCTTC
CASSDRGNEQFF
>TRBJ1-4|TRBV7-8|NA|TRBD1
TGTGCCAGCAGCTCAGACGGGACAGGCGGGGAAAAACTGTTTTTT
CASSSDGTGGEKLFF
>TRBJ1-2|TRBV5-1|once|TRBD1
TGCGCCAGCAGCTTGGGGACAGGGCCCCTGCGAGATGGCTACACCTTC
CASSLGTGPLRDGYTF
>TRBJ1-1|TRBV6-5|NA|NA
TGTGCCAGCAGTTACTCCCGGGACACCATGAACACTGAAGCTTTCTTT
CASSYSRDTMNTEAFF
>TRBJ2-7|TRBV27|NA|TRBD2
TGTGCCAGCAGCCCCCGACTAGCGGGAACCTACGAGCAGTACTTC
CASSPRLAGTYEQYF
>TRBJ2-2|TRBV4-3|NA|TRBD1
TGCGCCAGCAGCCAAGACGGTCGGCAGGGGGCATGGATCACCGGGGAGCTGTTTTTT
CASSQDGRQGAWITGELFF
>TRBJ1-2|TRBV18|NA|NA
TGTGCCAGCTCACCGGGGACCTCCCGCCTGATAAGCTACACCTTC
CASSPGTSRLISYTF
>TRBJ2-1|TRBV9|NA|NA
TGTGCCAGCACAGCCCGGCTCGGGGGCCCGCTCAATGAGCAGTTCTTC
CASTARLGGPLNEQFF
>TRBJ2-1|TRBV7-6|NA|NA
TGTGCCAGCAGCTTAGCAAAGCGTAGCGACGCCTACAATGAGCAGTTCTTC
CASSLAKRSDAYNEQFF
>TRBJ2-7|TRBV7-9|NA|TRBD1
TGTGCCAGCAGCCCCCGGACAGGGGGCTACGAGCAGTACTTC
CASSPRTGGYEQYF
>TRBJ1-1|TRBV14|NA|NA
TGTGCCAGCAGCGAAGGTGAGAGTGGGGGCATGAACACTGAAGCTTTCTTT
CASSEGESGGMNTEAFF
>TRBJ2-5|TRBV7-9|NA|NA
TGTGCCAGCAGCTTAGAGGCGGTAGGACAACAAGAGACCCAGTACTTC
CASSLEAVGQQETQYF
>TRBJ2-7|TRBV7-9|NA|NA
TGTGCCAGCAGCTTGACACTCGCCTACGAGCAGTACTTC
CASSLTLAYEQYF